This is a list of T cell receptor beta chains from one sample in a study of blood T cell repertoires in COVID-19. Generated by immunoSEQ multiplex PCR, the TCRdb table keeps only in-frame clones and is missing some. This sample carries 140,000 or so clones, 60% to 80% of them seen once, and the ten largest clones take roughly 8.6%. The material sequenced was peripheral blood. The receptor source for this set is a man between 45 and 60 years old with active or convalescent COVID-19. Both conserved end residues are part of each CDR3. A D gene is named only where the DNA matches it firmly. Some rows mark clone size as missing; the rest say once, few, many or name a class of expanded clone.

clone_size,d_call,j_call,v_call,cdr3_nt,cdr3_aa
NA,NA,TRBJ1-4,TRBV2,TGTGCCAGCAGTCCCCCGGAGTTGGGATCCATAAGCGGGGAAAAACTGTTTTTT,CASSPPELGSISGEKLFF
NA,NA,TRBJ2-2,TRBV19,TGTGCCAGTAGGTCGGAGGCGGGAAGTCACACCGGGGAGCTGTTTTTT,CASRSEAGSHTGELFF
NA,TRBD2,TRBJ2-7,TRBV24-1,TGTGCCACCAGTGTCCCAAGCGGGAGGGGAAGCTACGAGCAGTACTTC,CATSVPSGRGSYEQYF
once,NA,TRBJ1-2,TRBV30,TGTGCCTGGAGTGTAAGCCCTAACTATGGCTACACCTTC,CAWSVSPNYGYTF
NA,TRBD2,TRBJ2-1,TRBV6-5,TGTGCCAGCAGTACCGGACTAGCGGGCGGTGAGCAGTTCTTC,CASSTGLAGGEQFF
NA,TRBD2,TRBJ2-1,TRBV5-3,TGTGCCAGAAGCTCCCCTATATTAGCGGGTGATCCCCCCAACTACAATGAGCAGTTCTTC,CARSSPILAGDPPNYNEQFF
once,NA,TRBJ2-7,TRBV9,TGTGCCAGCAGCCCCTCAGAGTCCTGGACTGGCTACGAGCAGTACTTC,CASSPSESWTGYEQYF
NA,NA,TRBJ1-6,TRBV1,TGCACCAGCAGCCAAGGGAGGGGAGACACAGAGCACTATAATTCACCCCTCCACTTT,CTSSQGRGDTEHYNSPLHF
once,TRBD2,TRBJ2-7,TRBV5-6,TGTGCCAGCAGCCCTGGGACTAGCGGGTACGAGCAGTACTTC,CASSPGTSGYEQYF
NA,NA,TRBJ1-2,TRBV25-1,TGTGCCAGCAGTGATCCAGGGCGGTATGGCTACACCTTC,CASSDPGRYGYTF
NA,TRBD1,TRBJ1-2,TRBV4-2,TGTGCCAGCAGCCCCCGGGACAGGGGGCCGTATGGCTACACCTTC,CASSPRDRGPYGYTF
NA,NA,TRBJ2-3,TRBV4-1,TGCGCCAGCAGCCAGAACGACAGGACAGATACGCAGTATTTT,CASSQNDRTDTQYF
NA,NA,TRBJ2-1,TRBV3-1/TRBV3-2,TGTGCCAGCAGCCCGCTTGTGACGGCATCGGGTGAGCAGTTCTTC,CASSPLVTASGEQFF
NA,NA,TRBJ2-1,TRBV5-1,TGCGCCAGCAGCTTGGACAGGGTATCCTACAATGAGCAGTTCTTC,CASSLDRVSYNEQFF
NA,TRBD2,TRBJ2-5,TRBV27,TGTGCCAGCAGTTTAATTGGCGGGAGGGGGGTCAGGGAGACCCAGTACTTC,CASSLIGGRGVRETQYF
once,TRBD1,TRBJ1-2,TRBV6-2/TRBV6-3,TGTGCCAGCAGCCCGGGACAGGGGAGGGGCTACACCTTC,CASSPGQGRGYTF
NA,NA,TRBJ2-2,TRBV28,TGTGCCAGCAGTTTTGTGGGGCTTAGCGGGGAGCTGTTTTTT,CASSFVGLSGELFF
NA,TRBD2,TRBJ2-3,TRBV24-1,TGTGCCACCAGTGATTCCACAGGGTACCCCCTGCGGGAGGGCCTGGTACGGACAGATACGCAGTATTTT,CATSDSTGYPLREGLVRTDTQYF
NA,NA,TRBJ1-2,TRBV28,TGTGCCAGCAGTTTCTGGTCACAGAACTATGGCTACACCTTC,CASSFWSQNYGYTF
NA,TRBD1,TRBJ1-2,TRBV5-1,TGCGCCAGCAGCGAAGGAAGTTGGGACAGGACCTATGGCTACACCTTC,CASSEGSWDRTYGYTF
NA,NA,TRBJ2-3,TRBV25-1,TGTGCCAGCAGAAAGACAGGCACAGATACGCAGTATTTT,CASRKTGTDTQYF
NA,TRBD1,TRBJ1-4,TRBV11-2,TGTGCCAGCAGCTTAACGACAGGGTCTAATGAAAAACTGTTTTTT,CASSLTTGSNEKLFF
NA,TRBD2,TRBJ2-7,TRBV28,TGTGCCAGTAGACTAGCGGGAGTAATCTACGAGCAGTACTTC,CASRLAGVIYEQYF
NA,NA,TRBJ1-2,TRBV29-1,TGCAGCGTTGAAAGGGGAAGAAACTATGGCTACACCTTC,CSVERGRNYGYTF
NA,NA,TRBJ2-3,TRBV27,TGTGCCAGCAGTTTATCGAGGGCAGATACGCAGTATTTT,CASSLSRADTQYF
few,TRBD1,TRBJ1-1,TRBV28,TGTGCCAGCAGTTTGGGACAGGGACTGTTTCGGGACACTGAAGCTTTCTTT,CASSLGQGLFRDTEAFF
NA,TRBD1,TRBJ1-2,TRBV4-1,TGCGCCAGCAGCCGAGCGGCCCATACAGGGGGCAGTGGCTATGGCTACACCTTC,CASSRAAHTGGSGYGYTF
few,NA,TRBJ1-4,TRBV7-8,TGTGCCAGCAGCTTAGGGAGCCTCGGGGGAAGTGTTGAAAAACTGTTTTTT,CASSLGSLGGSVEKLFF
once,NA,TRBJ2-7,TRBV21-1,TGTGCCAGCCCCGTCGGGCGGGTATCCTACGAGCAGTACTTC,CASPVGRVSYEQYF
NA,NA,TRBJ2-1,TRBV14,TGTGCCAGCAGCCAAGCGCTAGCGAGGGGTATGGATGAGCAGTTCTTC,CASSQALARGMDEQFF
once,NA,TRBJ1-4,TRBV25-1,TGTGCCAGCAGTGATTGGGGGGGGTCTAATGAAAAACTGTTTTTT,CASSDWGGSNEKLFF
NA,TRBD1,TRBJ2-7,TRBV5-1,TGCGCCAGCAGCTTGGAGCGGACAGGTTATTCCTACGAGCAGTACTTC,CASSLERTGYSYEQYF
NA,NA,TRBJ2-2,TRBV28,TGTGCCAGCAGTTTAATATGGAGGACGGACGCAACCGGGGAGCTGTTTTTT,CASSLIWRTDATGELFF
NA,NA,TRBJ1-1,TRBV19,TGTGCCAGTAGTAGGACAGTCCAGAACACTGAAGCTTTCTTT,CASSRTVQNTEAFF
NA,TRBD1,TRBJ2-2,TRBV5-1,TGCGCCAGCAGCCAAACAGGGGGCGACACCGGGGAGCTGTTTTTT,CASSQTGGDTGELFF
NA,TRBD1,TRBJ1-2,TRBV10-3,TGTGCCGCGACAGGGCTAGGGGTACATGGCTACACCTTC,CAATGLGVHGYTF
NA,NA,TRBJ1-5,TRBV11-2,TGTGCCAGCAGTTTTAGGGGAAATCAGCCCCAGCATTTT,CASSFRGNQPQHF
NA,NA,TRBJ1-2,TRBV27,TGTGCCAGCAGTTTTGTCGGGGATAACTATGGCTACACCTTC,CASSFVGDNYGYTF
NA,TRBD2,TRBJ2-7,TRBV27,TGTGCCAGCAGTTTAATCCCGGCGGCGGGAGCCTACGAGCAGTACTTC,CASSLIPAAGAYEQYF
NA,NA,TRBJ1-2,TRBV6-5,TGTGCCAGCAGTTCCGGGGCTAACTATGGCTACACCTTC,CASSSGANYGYTF
NA,TRBD1,TRBJ2-3,TRBV2,TGTGCCAGCAGGGGGGGGACAGGGACAGATACGCAGTATTTT,CASRGGTGTDTQYF
NA,NA,TRBJ1-4,TRBV11-2,TGTGCCAGCAGCTTCCGTTTTCCGACAGCAGCTAATGAAAAACTGTTTTTT,CASSFRFPTAANEKLFF
NA,NA,TRBJ2-2,TRBV23-1,TGCGCCAGCAGTCTACGGCGGACGAACACCGGGGAGCTGTTTTTT,CASSLRRTNTGELFF
NA,NA,TRBJ1-6,TRBV7-8,TGTGCCAGCAGCTTAGTTGTTCCGAGCTCCTATAATTCACCCCTCCACTTT,CASSLVVPSSYNSPLHF
NA,TRBD2,TRBJ2-3,TRBV7-3,TGTGCCAGCAGCTTAGGAATTGGCGGGGGGCAGTATTTT,CASSLGIGGGQYF